This T cell receptor (beta chain) was observed in a study of T cell clonotyping in hematopoietic cell transplantation. The study's findings and limits: Recipient TCR diversity dropped after transplant; expanded clonotypes rose from day 30 to 180.

This CDR3 spans 13 amino acids. The germline V gene encodes CDR1 LNHNV and CDR2 YYDKDF (reference sequence). Unmatched junction bases numbered 5, after V lost 5 bases and J lost 4 bases. Recipient blood drawn about 28 days pretransplant and days 30, 100, 180 after. This table comes from immunoSEQ multiplex PCR, and its TCRdb copy is limited to in-frame clones, with some not included. The repertoire consists of 1,000 or so clones, with nearly 95% occurring once and the leading ten covering approximately 3.5%. As regards this clone: Its antigen is as yet unknown.

This receptor was taken from a male patient aged 45 to 59 who had an allogeneic stem cell transplant from a related donor, so T cells may come from the graft donor. Some clones in this sample may be carry-over from other donors' samples. The chain uses TRBV15 and TRBJ2-7; 7 nucleotides agree with TRBD2. The sequencing here drew on PBMCs, taken 180 days after allogeneic stem cell transplant. This CDR3 is CATSVGTIYEQYF. DNA for the CDR3: TGTGCCACCAGCGTCGGGACTATATACGAGCAGTACTTC.